The T cell receptor beta chain described here comes from a study of cytomegalovirus exposure and HLA in healthy donors. Though probably carrying unrecorded immune exposures, donors were nominally healthy at sampling. The PCR contained 60 Vbeta and 13 Jbeta primers. The data were produced by immunoSEQ multiplex PCR, yet TCRdb's version contains in-frame clones alone and is incomplete. The sample lists around 63,000 clones, approximately 79% seen once, with under 3% in the top ten. From germline, CDR1 is LGHNA and CDR2 YSLEER. The CDR3 spans 16 residues. V lost 1 base, J lost 1 base, and 5 bases stayed unmatched.

The rearrangement links TRBV4-3 to TRBJ2-3; TRBD1 matches at 7 bases. Sequenced input: PBMCs. This receptor was taken from a woman in her twenties or thirties in good health and CMV-seronegative. The CDR3 nucleotides read TGCGCCAGCAGCCAAGGGTTAACAGGGGGCACAGATACGCAGTATTTT. Translation gives CASSQGLTGGTDTQYF.